The 23 T cell receptor beta chains reported below all come from one sample, sequenced in a study of Ad26.COV2.S vaccination and SARS-CoV-2 variants. Treatment indicated: some 20 received Ad26.COV2.S at low or high dose, single or two shots; several received placebo; per-sample allocation not given. Vaccine and placebo recipients were sampled on day 63 after the first injection. This table comes from immunoSEQ multiplex PCR, and its TCRdb copy is limited to in-frame clones, with some not included. Of some 640,000 clones listed, roughly 90% were seen once; the top ten hold roughly 1.5%. The sample here was peripheral blood, taken in a trial of Ad26.COV2.S vaccine versus placebo. The receptors derive from a person between 18 and 59 years old who received the Ad26.COV2.S COVID-19 vaccine or a placebo.

The chain recombines TRBV19 with TRBJ2-7, with D tentatively TRBD1 (6 bases). Germline V gene sequence: CDR1 LNHDA, CDR2 SQIVND (reference sequence). This CDR3 has 14 amino acids. Trimming took off 5 bases at V and 4 bases at J, with 15 bases between the two ends. CDR3 DNA: TGTGCCAGTAGTCCAGGGACATTTGGATACGAGCAGTACTTC. Amino acid sequence: CASSPGTFGYEQYF. The full variable domain, its missing parts supplied by reference TRBV19 and TRBJ2-7, is DGGITQSPKYLFRKEGQNVTLSCEQNLNHDAMYWYRQDPGQGLRLIYYSQIVNDFQKGDIAEGYSVSREKKESFPLTVTSAQKNPTAFYLCASSPGTFGYEQYFGPGTRLTVT.

This chain links TRBV7-9 with TRBJ1-1, with 7 bases that match TRBD1. V shed 4 bases and J 4 bases; nucleotides not matched to a gene: 6. CDR3 size: 14 residues. Looked up from germline, CDR1 is SEHNR and CDR2 is FQNEAQ (reference sequence). CDR3 in amino acids: CASSSTGLGTEAFF. The DNA for the CDR3 is TGTGCCAGCAGCTCGACAGGGTTAGGCACTGAAGCTTTCTTT.

The V call is TRBV11-2, the J call TRBJ2-1; no clear D. Trimming left V 5 bases short and J 4 bases short, with 15 bases between. The CDR3 contains 15 residues. Germline V CDR1 and CDR2: SGHAT, FQNNGV. The CDR3 region is CASSPERDLYNEQFF. The CDR3 DNA follows: TGTGCCAGCAGCCCCGAGCGCGATTTATACAATGAGCAGTTCTTC.

The rearrangement uses TRBV18 and TRBJ1-2, with D unresolved. Per germline, CDR1 KGHSH and CDR2 LQKENI. The CDR3 totals 15 residues. V was trimmed by 3 bases and J by 4 bases, leaving 15 bases between them. The DNA for the CDR3 is TGTGCCAGCTCACCGGACCTAGAGAGGTCCTATGGCTACACCTTC. Amino acids: CASSPDLERSYGYTF.

The chain is built from TRBV4-3 and TRBJ2-3; 8 bases align to TRBD1. The CDR3 loop spans 16 amino acids. The germline V gene encodes CDR1 LGHNA and CDR2 YSLEER. V shed 3 bases and J 8 bases; nucleotides not matched to a gene: 13. The CDR3 region is CASSHPGQGRVGTQYF. The CDR3 DNA is TGCGCCAGCAGCCACCCCGGACAGGGAAGGGTCGGTACGCAGTATTTT.

This chain joins TRBV5-1 and TRBJ2-7; 16 nucleotides match TRBD2. Germline loops: CDR1 SGHRS, CDR2 YFSETQ. This CDR3 spans 18 amino acids. With V trimmed by 4 bases and J by 3 bases, 10 bases remained unmatched. The CDR3 DNA reads TGCGCCAGCAGCCCACCCGGGACTAGCGGGAGGGCCAGCTACGAGCAGTACTTC. Its translation: CASSPPGTSGRASYEQYF.

The V call is TRBV9, the J call TRBJ2-7; D is perhaps TRBD1 or TRBD2 (5 bases each). This CDR3 region has 15 residues. Germline values: CDR1 SGDLS, CDR2 YYNGEE. Trimming stripped 4 bases from V and 0 bases from J, with 14 bases between. The CDR3 DNA reads as TGTGCCAGCAGCCTACGGGACCAAAGCTCCTACGAGCAGTACTTC. It yields the protein CASSLRDQSSYEQYF.

The chain recombines TRBV27 with TRBJ1-1; D possibly corresponds to TRBD1 (5 bases). V gave up 2 bases and J gave up 7 bases, with 14 bases separating them. Germline assignment: CDR1 MNHEY and CDR2 SMNVEV (reference sequence). The CDR3 consists of 14 residues. For the CDR3, the DNA is TGTGCCAGCAGTTTAGGCAGGGAGAAAGATGAAGCTTTCTTT. This gives the protein CASSLGREKDEAFF.

The CDR3 DNA reads TGTGCCAGCAGCTTGGAACAAGCCTACGAGCAGTACTTC. Translation gives CASSLEQAYEQYF. This chain connects TRBV5-4 to TRBJ2-7; D gene unclear. The germline V and J ends were trimmed by 0 bases and 2 bases, with 6 bases remaining between them. In germline, CDR1 is SGHNT, CDR2 YYREEE (reference sequence). The CDR3 runs to 13 residues. The full variable domain, rest sourced from reference TRBV5-4 and TRBJ2-7, is ETGVTQSPTHLIKTRGQQVTLRCSSQSGHNTVSWYQQALGQGPQFIFQYYREEENGRGNFPPRFSGLQFPNYSSELNVNALELDDSALYLCASSLEQAYEQYFGPGTRLTVT.

The chain has TRBV6-6 and TRBJ1-1, with TRBD1 as a possible D gene (5 bases). This CDR3 has 15 residues. The V and J ends lost 5 bases and 1 base respectively, with 14 bases between them. Looked up from germline, CDR1 is MNHNY and CDR2 is SVGAGI (reference sequence). The CDR3 sequence is CASSAPGRENTEAFF. CDR3 sequence (DNA): TGTGCCAGCAGTGCGCCGGGACGGGAGAACACTGAAGCTTTCTTT.

The V and J genes are TRBV10-3 and TRBJ2-1, with 10 positions matching TRBD2. The trim removed 5 bases at V and 5 bases at J, leaving 0 bases unmatched. This CDR3 contains 13 residues. In germline, CDR1 is ENHRY, CDR2 SYGVKD. The DNA of the CDR3 is TGTGCCATCAGTACTAGCGGGGACAATGAGCAGTTCTTC. It specifies CAISTSGDNEQFF.

The chain uses TRBV27 and TRBJ2-7; D remains ambiguous. Germline V gene data show CDR1 as MNHEY and CDR2 as SMNVEV (reference sequence). This CDR3 is 13 amino acids long. Trimming took off 2 bases at V and 5 bases at J, with 10 bases between the two ends. The CDR3: CASSLLGSNEQYF. CDR3 coding DNA: TGTGCCAGCAGTTTACTTGGATCCAACGAGCAGTACTTC.

J is TRBJ1-3 and V is TRBV5-5; perhaps TRBD1 as D (6 bases). Trimming stripped 4 bases from V and 9 bases from J, with 20 bases between. CDR1 is SGHKS and CDR2 is YYEKEE in the germline V gene (reference sequence). This CDR3 is 15 amino acids long. As DNA, the CDR3 is TGTGCCAGCAGCCAGGACAGCCGTGATCGGAGCACCATATATTTT. It yields the protein CASSQDSRDRSTIYF.

The rearrangement links TRBV5-4 to TRBJ2-1; D possibly corresponds to TRBD1 (6 bases). Trimming stripped 2 bases from V and 5 bases from J, with 14 bases between. CDR3 length: 15 amino acids. CDR1 and CDR2 (germline): SGHNT, YYREEE (reference sequence). The DNA for the CDR3 is TGTGCCAGCAGCTTAACAGGGAGACTCAACAATGAGCAGTTCTTC. Translation gives CASSLTGRLNNEQFF.

V gene TRBV3-1 (or the pseudogene TRBV3-2) combines with J gene TRBJ1-4; D is undetermined. The CDR3 length is 15 residues. Deletions cut 1 base from V and 4 bases from J, with 10 bases between. Germline CDR1 LGHDT, CDR2 YNNKEL (reference sequence). CDR3 in DNA: TGTGCCAGCAGCCAAGCTCAGAGGATTAATGAAAAACTGTTTTTT. This sequence encodes CASSQAQRINEKLFF.

The chain couples TRBV6-6 to TRBJ1-2; D is undetermined. This CDR3 is 15 amino acids long. The germline V and J ends were trimmed by 6 bases and 2 bases, with 16 bases remaining between them. Germline V CDR1 and CDR2: MNHNY, SVGAGI (reference sequence). CDR3: CASSPVWWVNYGYTF. The CDR3 DNA follows: TGTGCCAGCAGCCCGGTCTGGTGGGTCAACTATGGCTACACCTTC.

This clone was seen a single time. The CDR3 sequence is CASRYYSQETQYF. CDR3 nucleotides: TGTGCCAGCAGGTATTATAGTCAAGAGACCCAGTACTTC. The chain carries TRBV12-3 or TRBV12-4 and TRBJ2-5; no clear D gene. V was shortened by 6 bases and J by 2 bases, with 10 bases between the two germline ends. This CDR3 is 13 amino acids long.

The chain combines TRBV19 with TRBJ1-2; D call uncertain. Trimming shortened V by 5 bases and J by 4 bases, and 8 bases separated the two germline ends. The CDR3 contains 12 residues. The germline V gene has CDR1 LNHDA and CDR2 SQIVND (reference sequence). CDR3 loop: CASSPRGYGYTF. The CDR3 DNA follows: TGTGCCAGTAGTCCTCGGGGCTATGGCTACACCTTC.

The chain has TRBV9 and TRBJ2-5; a possible D gene is TRBD1 (6 bases). Germline V CDR1 and CDR2: SGDLS, YYNGEE. The CDR3 runs to 15 residues. V dropped 7 bases and J dropped 1 base, with 17 bases sitting between them. The CDR3 loop reads CASGGTGSSQETQYF. CDR3 bases: TGTGCCAGCGGTGGCACAGGGAGTAGCCAAGAGACCCAGTACTTC.

The chain is built from TRBV24-1 and TRBJ1-5, with no clear D. Trimming left V 2 bases short and J 5 bases short, with 15 bases between. The germline gives CDR1 KGHDR, CDR2 SFDVKD. The CDR3 extends over 16 amino acids. This chain's CDR3 is CATSDSGSAAYQPQHF. CDR3 in DNA: TGTGCCACCAGTGATTCGGGGTCGGCCGCCTATCAGCCCCAGCATTTT.

This chain links TRBV13 with TRBJ2-5; TRBD2 agrees at 7 bases. Per germline, CDR1 PRHDT and CDR2 FYEKMQ (reference sequence). This CDR3 contains 16 residues. V was pared by 3 bases and J by 5 bases, with 12 bases of the junction left unmatched. For the CDR3, the DNA is TGTGCCAGCAGCTTCGTGTTGGGGGGAGGGAAGGAGACCCAGTACTTC. Amino acid sequence: CASSFVLGGGKETQYF.

In nucleotides, the CDR3 is TGTGCCAGCAGTTATCGGAGGAGGGATCATGAGCAGTTCTTC. This sequence encodes CASSYRRRDHEQFF. The chain links TRBV6-6 to TRBJ2-1; possible D gene TRBD2, 6 bases. With 3 bases removed from V and 8 bases from J, the gap between germline ends came to 14 bases. Germline CDR1 MNHNY, CDR2 SVGAGI (reference sequence). This CDR3 contains 14 residues.

CDR3: CASSSGPRTTLSYNEQFF. The CDR3 region has the DNA TGTGCCAGTAGTTCAGGACCGCGGACTACCCTTTCCTACAATGAGCAGTTCTTC. This chain uses TRBV19 with TRBJ2-1; TRBD2 might be the D (6 bases). Between the trimmed V and J ends, which lost 5 bases and 1 base, there was a span of 21 bases. The CDR3 is made up of 18 amino acids. CDR1 is LNHDA and CDR2 is SQIVND in the germline V gene (reference sequence).